This T cell receptor (beta chain) was obtained from a study of cytomegalovirus exposure and HLA in healthy donors. With 60 Vbeta and 13 Jbeta primers, the PCR was carried out. Repertoires were generated with immunoSEQ multiplex PCR, while TCRdb's copy carries only in-frame clones and drops some. Counted here are tens of thousands of clones, nearly 80% occurring once; the ten biggest clones make up under 4%. This clone was seen a single time. Antigen unknown. Overall study results and limits: Common viral pathogens (according to a later analysis) appeared linked to several of the most significant clusters.

Sequencing was done on a sample of PBMCs. This clonotype was obtained from a woman aged 40-49 years in good health and CMV-seronegative.

The CDR3 protein is CASSLKGGDGPYEQYF. The CDR3 DNA follows: TGTGCCAGCAGCTTAAAAGGAGGGGACGGCCCCTACGAGCAGTACTTC. The chain links TRBV7-9 to TRBJ2-7; tentatively, D is TRBD2 (6 bases). CDR3 length: 16 residues. Trimming shortened V by 2 bases and J by 2 bases, and 16 bases separated the two germline ends. Germline V gene lookup returns CDR1 SEHNR and CDR2 FQNEAQ (reference sequence). Filled out from reference TRBV7-9 and TRBJ2-7, the complete variable domain reads DTGVSQNPRHKITKRGQNVTFRCDPISEHNRLYWYRQTLGQGPEFLTYFQNEAQLEKSRLLSDRFSAERPKGSFSTLEIQRTEQGDSAMYLCASSLKGGDGPYEQYFGPGTRLTVT.